This TCR beta chain derives from a study of T cells in Graves' hyperthyroidism and ophthalmopathy. About the research overall: Sampling of peripheral blood happened at initial diagnosis, prior to any treatment.

RNA transcripts gave rise to amplified TCR beta CDR3 regions. HTBI primers were used for first-round RT-PCR of the TCR CDR3. TCRdb independently ran MiXCR on the multiplex PCR reads; one entry per CDR3 protein. The sample lists around 560,000 distinct CDR3 sequences, approximately 15% occurring once. This clonotype was observed at least ten times. Its specificity is not known. Patients between 18 and 65 years old had hyperthyroidism, newly diagnosed and lasting under 2 months. Points from the study as a whole: Researchers report that a 13 V-J model separated ophthalmopathy from stable hyperthyroidism.

The CDR3 runs to 15 residues. Trimming shortened V by 6 bases and J by 8 bases, and 19 bases separated the two germline ends. Germline CDR1 reads MDHEN; CDR2 reads SYDVKM. The V gene is TRBV28, the J gene TRBJ1-4, with a tentative D call TRBD1 (5 bases). The sequence derives from a woman aged 18-29 years with Graves' hyperthyroidism. Material for sequencing was blood. The CDR3 coding sequence is TGTGCCAGCAGCCGCTTGGAGGGGACGGGAGAAAAACTGTTTTTT. Translated: CASSRLEGTGEKLFF.